The 29 T cell receptor beta chains below were found in one sample sequenced in a study of blood T cell repertoires in COVID-19. Some clones are missing from TCRdb's copy, which holds only in-frame ones; the method was immunoSEQ multiplex PCR. The sample includes under 140,000 clones, roughly four fifths seen only once; the top ten take 16%. The sample was peripheral blood. The receptors shown here come from a woman aged 55 to 70 with acute or convalescent COVID-19.

This clone was found once. This rearrangement joins TRBV7-2 to TRBJ1-4; 7 bases agree with TRBD1. This CDR3 region has 15 residues. Germline-derived CDR1 and CDR2 are SGHTA and FQGNSA. After removal of 5 bases from V and 2 bases from J, the junction contained 5 bases not matched to a gene. CDR3 nucleotide sequence: TGTGCCAGCAGCACCCAGACAGGGACTAATGAAAAACTGTTTTTT. As protein: CASSTQTGTNEKLFF. The whole variable domain, remainder taken from reference TRBV7-2 and TRBJ1-4, is GAGVSQSPSNKVTEKGKDVELRCDPISGHTALYWYRQSLGQGLEFLIYFQGNSAPDKSGLPSDRFSAERTGGSVSTLTIQRTQQEDSAVYLCASSTQTGTNEKLFFGSGTQLSVL.

This chain uses TRBV27 with TRBJ2-1; 13 bases match TRBD2. Germline lookup yields CDR1 MNHEY and CDR2 SMNVEV (reference sequence). With 5 bases clipped from V and 13 bases from J, the junction kept 11 bases outside the gene matches. This CDR3 contains 15 residues. CDR3 residues: CASSLTSGGAKGQFF. The CDR3 DNA follows: TGTGCCAGCAGTCTCACTAGCGGGGGGGCGAAGGGTCAGTTCTTC.

The chain has TRBV9 and TRBJ2-7; 8 bases match TRBD2. The CDR3 has 13 residues. Germline V CDR1 and CDR2: SGDLS, YYNGEE. Losses at the gene ends were 3 bases for V and 8 bases for J; bases not matched to a gene: 7. CDR3 coding DNA: TGTGCCAGCAGCGCGGGGGGGCCGGAAAAGCAGTACTTC. It codes for CASSAGGPEKQYF.

The V call is TRBV9, the J call TRBJ2-2; 7 nucleotides align to TRBD2. Trimming removed 3 bases from V and 5 bases from J; junction bases left unmatched: 13. CDR3 length: 17 residues. The germline gives CDR1 SGDLS, CDR2 YYNGEE. The CDR3 here is CASSERGGGFSTGELFF. CDR3 coding DNA: TGTGCCAGCAGCGAACGCGGGGGAGGGTTTTCGACCGGGGAGCTGTTTTTT.

The chain joins TRBV2 to TRBJ1-5, with no clear D. CDR1 SNHLY and CDR2 FYNNEI come from the germline V gene. This CDR3 has 14 residues. The V end was cut by 3 bases, the J end by 7 bases, with 13 bases between. The CDR3 DNA reads as TGTGCCAGCAGTGATCGGTCAGGCCTCCAGCCCCAGCATTTT. It specifies CASSDRSGLQPQHF.

The chain has TRBV4-3 and TRBJ1-2, with D unresolved. Per the germline V gene, CDR1 is LGHNA and CDR2 is YSLEER. The germline V and J ends were trimmed by 2 bases and 4 bases, with 11 bases remaining between them. This CDR3 spans 14 amino acids. For the CDR3, the DNA is TGCGCCAGCAGCCAATCGCGGGTTCCCTATGGCTACACCTTC. Translated, it gives CASSQSRVPYGYTF.

Written as DNA, the CDR3 is TGTGCCAGCAGTTGGGGCGGTAACACTAATGAAAAACTGTTTTTT. Translated: CASSWGGNTNEKLFF. The chain links TRBV6-5 to TRBJ1-4, with D possibly TRBD1 on 5 matching bases. CDR3 length: 15 residues. In germline, CDR1 is MNHEY, CDR2 SVGAGI. Between the trimmed V and J ends, which lost 4 bases and 2 bases, there was a span of 11 bases.

The J gene is TRBJ2-7, the V gene TRBV7-2, with D unclear. Trimming pared 3 bases from V and 7 bases from J, leaving 10 bases between. The CDR3 sequence is 12 residues long. The germline gives CDR1 SGHTA, CDR2 FQGNSA. The chain's CDR3 is CASSFVPLEQYF. The CDR3 DNA reads as TGTGCCAGCAGCTTCGTCCCTTTGGAGCAGTACTTC.

The CDR3 DNA follows: TGTGCCAGCAGCCTCCGGGTCCCGGAGACCCAGTACTTC. The encoded protein is CASSLRVPETQYF. V gene TRBV28 combines with J gene TRBJ2-5; no clear D. This CDR3 has 13 residues. Germline lookup yields CDR1 MDHEN and CDR2 SYDVKM. The V end was cut by 6 bases, the J end by 5 bases, with 13 bases between.

This chain joins TRBV27 and TRBJ2-1; 11 nucleotides match TRBD2. Germline trimming cut 4 bases from V and 2 bases from J; bases unmatched to any gene: 10. This CDR3 has 18 amino acids. Germline V lookup: CDR1 MNHEY, CDR2 SMNVEV (reference sequence). The CDR3 DNA reads as TGTGCCAGCAGTTCGGGACAGGCGGGACTAGCGGCCTACAATGAGCAGTTCTTC. Translation: CASSSGQAGLAAYNEQFF.

CDR3 bases: TGTGCCAGCAGCCTACAGGGAGGGGGCGAGCAGTACTTC. This gives the protein CASSLQGGGEQYF. The chain has TRBV11-3 and TRBJ2-7; tentative D call: TRBD2 (7 bases). Germline values: CDR1 SGHNT, CDR2 YENEEA. Trimming removed 5 bases at V and 6 bases at J, with 14 bases between. The CDR3 consists of 13 residues.

J is TRBJ2-2 and V is TRBV4-2, with 11 bases lining up with TRBD2. V lost 7 bases to trimming and J lost 0 bases; unmatched junction nucleotides: 7. CDR3 length: 17 amino acids. CDR1 and CDR2 (germline): LGHNA, YNFKEQ. This chain's CDR3 is CASKRSGGAANTGELFF. CDR3 nucleotides: TGTGCCAGCAAGCGTAGCGGGGGGGCCGCGAACACCGGGGAGCTGTTTTTT.

This chain links TRBV6-5 with TRBJ2-3; D ambiguous. This CDR3 has 13 amino acids. Trimming shortened V by 7 bases and J by 6 bases, and 14 bases separated the two germline ends. Germline assignment: CDR1 MNHEY and CDR2 SVGAGI. CDR3 in amino acids: CASNSYARDTQYF. CDR3 DNA sequence: TGTGCCAGCAATAGTTATGCTCGGGATACGCAGTATTTT.

The chain recombines TRBV9 with TRBJ2-3; 9 bases agree with TRBD2. The CDR3 has 17 amino acids. Germline V gene lookup returns CDR1 SGDLS and CDR2 YYNGEE. V gave up 4 bases and J gave up 2 bases; unmatched junction bases: 11. The CDR3 bases are TGTGCCAGCAGCCTAGCAACTAGCGGGCACCACACAGATACGCAGTATTTT. Translation gives CASSLATSGHHTDTQYF.

The table lists this clone with a few counts. The rearrangement uses TRBV11-3 and TRBJ1-2; perhaps TRBD1 as D (6 bases). Germline CDR1 and CDR2: SGHNT and YENEEA. CDR3 length: 18 amino acids. Trimming removed 5 bases from V and 3 bases from J, with 25 bases in between. CDR3 in DNA: TGTGCCAGCAGCCCAACCCTCCCAGAACAGGGTGGGTACTATGGCTACACCTTC. Its translation: CASSPTLPEQGGYYGYTF.

The J gene is TRBJ1-2, the V gene TRBV7-2; unclear D gene. The CDR3 covers 15 residues. V lost 3 bases to trimming and J lost 1 base, with 12 bases between them. CDR1 and CDR2 from the germline V gene are SGHTA and FQGNSA. CDR3 residues: CASSFSGGGNYGYTF. As DNA, the CDR3 is TGTGCCAGCAGCTTTAGTGGCGGTGGTAACTATGGCTACACCTTC.

This clone is a singleton in its sample. The chain couples TRBV7-9 to TRBJ1-2, with D possibly being TRBD1 (6 bases). This CDR3 has 16 amino acids. Germline CDR1 and CDR2: SEHNR and FQNEAQ (reference sequence). V lost 10 bases to trimming and J lost 3 bases, with 24 bases between them. CDR3 amino acids: CATPRAGVVVDYGYTF. DNA of the CDR3: TGTGCCACCCCTAGAGCAGGGGTGGTAGTTGACTATGGCTACACCTTC.

CDR3 residues: CASSFEGSSEQYF. The DNA for the CDR3 is TGTGCCAGCAGCTTCGAGGGTAGCTCCGAGCAGTACTTC. The V and J genes are TRBV5-4 and TRBJ2-7; D is possibly TRBD2 (5 bases). CDR3 length equals 13 residues. Germline assignment: CDR1 SGHNT and CDR2 YYREEE (reference sequence). V lost 2 bases and J lost 6, with 12 bases in between.

Only a few counts were recorded for this clone. The V and J genes are TRBV3-1 (or the pseudogene TRBV3-2) and TRBJ2-7; a weak D match, TRBD1 (5 bases). The CDR3 contains 13 residues. Trimming removed 0 bases from V and 6 bases from J, with 9 bases in between. Per germline, CDR1 LGHDT and CDR2 YNNKEL (reference sequence). The CDR3 region is CASSQEGVVEQYF. The CDR3 bases are TGTGCCAGCAGCCAAGAAGGGGTCGTCGAGCAGTACTTC.

V gene TRBV6-2 or TRBV6-3 combines with J gene TRBJ1-1, with 7 bases aligning to TRBD1. This CDR3 is 18 amino acids long. In germline, CDR1 is MNHEY, CDR2 SVGEGT. Trimming cost V 0 bases and J 0 bases; bases outside gene matches: 10. For the CDR3, the DNA is TGTGCCAGCAGTTACTCGATCGTTCCTCAGGGGGTGAACACTGAAGCTTTCTTT. Translation: CASSYSIVPQGVNTEAFF.

This chain links TRBV19 with TRBJ1-4, with a weak D call TRBD1 (6 bases). CDR3 length: 13 amino acids. Between the trimmed V and J ends, which lost 5 bases and 4 bases, there was a span of 8 bases. Looked up from germline, CDR1 is LNHDA and CDR2 is SQIVND (reference sequence). The CDR3 region is CASSSRGNEKLFF. The CDR3 DNA follows: TGTGCCAGTAGTTCCAGGGGTAATGAAAAACTGTTTTTT.

The rearrangement uses TRBV6-6 and TRBJ1-1; D might be TRBD1 (6 bases). The CDR3 extends over 13 amino acids. Deletions cut 4 bases from V and 3 bases from J, with 9 bases between. Germline V gives CDR1 MNHNY, CDR2 SVGAGI (reference sequence). This CDR3 reads CASSSQGDTEAFF. DNA for the CDR3: TGTGCCAGCAGTTCACAGGGCGACACTGAAGCTTTCTTT.

The rearrangement links TRBV4-1 to TRBJ1-2, with TRBD1 matching 7 bases. Germline CDR1 reads MGHRA; CDR2 reads YSYEKL. Trimming cost V 4 bases and J 5 bases; bases outside gene matches: 7. The CDR3 spans 14 residues. The CDR3 reads CASSPSDRDYGYTF. As DNA, the CDR3 is TGCGCCAGCAGCCCAAGTGACAGGGATTATGGCTACACCTTC.

The chain links TRBV6-5 to TRBJ2-7, with a tentative D call TRBD2 (6 bases). The CDR3 runs 13 residues. Trimming removed 8 bases from V and 0 bases from J, with 11 bases in between. Germline values: CDR1 MNHEY, CDR2 SVGAGI. The CDR3 DNA reads as TGTGCCAGCTGTCTCGGGAGCTCCTACGAGCAGTACTTC. This translates into CASCLGSSYEQYF.

The chain couples TRBV7-9 to TRBJ1-2; 11 bases line up with TRBD1. In germline, CDR1 is SEHNR, CDR2 FQNEAQ (reference sequence). This CDR3 contains 15 residues. The ends lost 3 bases at V and 5 bases at J; junction bases unmatched: 5. The CDR3 bases are TGTGCCAGCAGCTTCGGGGACAGGGGGATTTATGGCTACACCTTC. It codes for CASSFGDRGIYGYTF.

Comments on this clone: The identical CDR3 is also encoded by other nucleotide sequences in the sample. The genes are TRBV5-1 and TRBJ1-1, with D possibly being TRBD1 (5 bases). This CDR3 contains 14 residues. The V and J ends lost 3 bases and 3 bases respectively, with 12 bases between them. The V gene's germline CDR1 is SGHRS and CDR2 YFSETQ. Here the CDR3 reads CASSSQGGDTEAFF. In DNA, the CDR3 is TGCGCCAGCAGCTCCCAGGGCGGGGACACTGAAGCTTTCTTT.

The chain couples TRBV9 to TRBJ1-2; D is possibly TRBD1 (5 bases). Trimming left V 0 bases short and J 6 bases short, with 9 bases between. Germline CDR1 and CDR2: SGDLS and YYNGEE. CDR3 size: 13 residues. CDR3 in DNA: TGTGCCAGCAGCGTAGCAGGGTTTAATGGCTACACCTTC. Protein product: CASSVAGFNGYTF.

Only one count was recorded for this clone. The gene calls are TRBV2 and TRBJ1-2, with a tentative D call TRBD1 (6 bases). The CDR3 is 14 amino acids. Germline CDR1 is SNHLY and CDR2 is FYNNEI. The V end was cut by 4 bases, the J end by 4 bases, with 13 bases between. DNA for the CDR3: TGTGCCAGCAGTGTACAGGGACCAGCCTATGGCTACACCTTC. This translates into CASSVQGPAYGYTF.

This chain links TRBV21-1 with TRBJ2-7; TRBD1, as called in the table, went unchecked against the DNA. TRBV21-1 is a listed pseudogene. The CDR3 runs to 17 residues. CDR3 sequence (DNA): TGTGCCAGCAGCACCCAGACAGGGACTCGGAGTTCCTACGAGCAGTACTTC. This translates into CASSTQTGTRSSYEQYF.